The rows below give T cell receptor beta chains drawn from one sample of a study of T cells in Graves' hyperthyroidism and ophthalmopathy. TCRdb reprocessed the multiplex PCR reads with MiXCR, giving one entry per CDR3 protein. The data show around 420,000 distinct CDR3 sequences, with 15% to 18% seen just once and roughly 7.4% held by the top ten. The sequencing input was blood. The receptors come from a woman younger than 30 with Graves' hyperthyroidism. Each CDR3 is given with its conserved first and last residue. A D gene is named only where the DNA matches it firmly. The size of a clone is reported for some rows only, either as once, few or many, or as a class for expanded clones.

CDR3	DNA	size	length	V	D	J
CAWRLPRTGLNTGELFF	TGTGCCTGGAGGTTGCCTCGGACAGGGCTTAACACCGGGGAGCTGTTTTTT	.	17	TRBV30	TRBD1	TRBJ2-2
CSATRGGHTQYF	TGCAGTGCTACTAGAGGGGGTCATACGCAGTATTTT	many	12	TRBV20-1	.	TRBJ2-3
CASQQGADGYTF	TGCGCCAGCCAACAGGGGGCTGATGGCTACACCTTC	.	12	TRBV10-1	TRBD1	TRBJ1-2
CASSQKVTSGTHNEQFF	TGCGCCAGCAGCCAGAAGGTGACTAGCGGGACCCACAATGAGCAGTTCTTC	few	17	TRBV4-1	TRBD2	TRBJ2-1
CASRKRDPGDAGELFF	TGTGCCAGCAGGAAGCGTGACCCGGGGGACGCCGGGGAGCTGTTTTTT	many	16	TRBV2	.	TRBJ2-2
CATSDLLGHRGYEQYF	TGTGCCACCAGTGATTTGCTAGGACATCGAGGCTACGAGCAGTACTTC	few	16	TRBV24-1	.	TRBJ2-7
CASSFYAGELFF	TGTGCCAGCAGTTTTTATGCCGGGGAGCTGTTTTTT	many	12	TRBV12-3/TRBV12-4	.	TRBJ2-2
CSARDPVQGEETQYF	TGCAGTGCTAGAGATCCCGTGCAGGGCGAGGAGACCCAGTACTTC	many	15	TRBV20-1	.	TRBJ2-5
CSARDPPSTEAFF	TGCAGTGCTAGAGACCCACCGTCCACTGAAGCTTTCTTT	many	13	TRBV20-1	.	TRBJ1-1
CASTALTLGETQYF	TGTGCCAGCACCGCCTTAACGTTGGGGGAGACCCAGTACTTC	.	14	TRBV6-2/TRBV6-3	.	TRBJ2-5
CATSGPNRAQNTEAFF	TGTGCCACCAGTGGCCCTAACAGGGCCCAGAACACTGAAGCTTTCTTT	many	16	TRBV24-1	.	TRBJ1-1
CASGQGQGNTEAFF	TGTGCCAGTGGTCAGGGACAGGGGAACACTGAAGCTTTCTTT	.	14	TRBV19	TRBD1	TRBJ1-1
CASSINVAGAREQYF	TGTGCCAGCAGCATAAATGTGGCAGGGGCGCGGGAGCAGTACTTC	many	15	TRBV6-1	.	TRBJ2-7
CASSSSGGAAIEQFF	TGTGCCAGCAGCTCCAGCGGGGGGGCAGCGATTGAGCAGTTCTTC	many	15	TRBV7-9	TRBD2	TRBJ2-1
CASSVNSQETQYF	TGTGCCAGCAGCGTGAACAGCCAAGAGACCCAGTACTTC	many	13	TRBV9	.	TRBJ2-5
CASSPPGTSGENEQFF	TGTGCCAGCTCACCACCCGGGACTAGCGGGGAAAATGAGCAGTTCTTC	many	16	TRBV18	TRBD2	TRBJ2-1
CASRTGDLQPQHF	TGTGCCAGCAGGACAGGGGACCTTCAGCCCCAGCATTTT	few	13	TRBV7-2	TRBD1	TRBJ1-5